One sample yielded the 15 T cell receptor beta chains listed below, sequenced in a study of T cell responses to AZD1222 COVID-19 vaccine. Some clones are missing from TCRdb's copy, which holds only in-frame ones; the method was immunoSEQ multiplex PCR. The data contain roughly 120,000 clones, more than 70% of them singletons. The material was peripheral blood, obtained on day 0 of AZD1222 vaccination. Source of these receptors: an adult in good health.

The V and J genes are TRBV11-3 and TRBJ2-2, with TRBD2 identical over 8 bases. This CDR3 spans 13 amino acids. The junction had 3 bases not matched to a gene; V was cut back by 5 bases and J by 7 bases. Germline CDR1 reads SGHNT; CDR2 reads YENEEA. The CDR3 region has the DNA TGTGCCAGCAGCCACGGGGGGGACGGGGAGCTGTTTTTT. Translated: CASSHGGDGELFF. The whole variable domain, remainder taken from reference TRBV11-3 and TRBJ2-2, is EAGVVQSPRYKIIEKKQPVAFWCNPISGHNTLYWYLQNLGQGPELLIRYENEEAVDDSQLPKDRFSAERLKGVDSTLKIQPAELGDSAVYLCASSHGGDGELFFGEGSRLTVL.

This clone was picked up one time. The J gene is TRBJ1-1, the V gene TRBV28; the D gene is possibly TRBD1 (6 bases). Deletions cut 6 bases from V and 3 bases from J, with 17 bases between. The CDR3 runs 15 residues. The germline gives CDR1 MDHEN, CDR2 SYDVKM. The CDR3 loop reads CASSPNGGLDTEAFF. The CDR3 DNA reads TGTGCCAGCAGCCCGAATGGGGGCTTGGACACTGAAGCTTTCTTT.

Here the CDR3 reads CASSYSTGNTIYF. The CDR3 DNA sequence: TGTGCCAGCAGTTACTCGACAGGAAACACCATATATTTT. This sequence joins TRBV6-5 and TRBJ1-3; D unclear. The germline V gene has CDR1 MNHEY and CDR2 SVGAGI. This CDR3 has 13 residues. With 0 bases removed from V and 4 bases from J, the gap between germline ends came to 4 bases.

The sample holds one count of this clone. The chain carries TRBV6-5 and TRBJ1-2; TRBD1 is a possible D gene (6 bases). The CDR3 contains 15 residues. CDR1 MNHEY and CDR2 SVGAGI come from the germline V gene. The V gene lost 0 bases and the J gene lost 8 bases, with 16 bases spanning the gap. The DNA for the CDR3 is TGTGCCAGCAGTTACTCCGAGTGGACAGTCGGCGGCTACACCTTC. Its protein is CASSYSEWTVGGYTF.

J is TRBJ1-6 and V is TRBV6-4; perhaps TRBD1 as D (5 bases). The germline V gene has CDR1 MRHNA and CDR2 SNTAGT. The CDR3 consists of 17 residues. Trimming removed 7 bases from V and 4 bases from J, with 20 bases in between. The CDR3 DNA sequence: TGTGCCAGCACCGACACCCGGGGGAGACTTTATAATTCACCCCTCCACTTT. Translating it yields CASTDTRGRLYNSPLHF.

The V call is TRBV7-8, the J call TRBJ1-2, with unresolved D. From germline, CDR1 is SGHVS and CDR2 FQNEAQ. The CDR3 covers 9 residues. V dropped 8 bases and J dropped 8 bases, with 6 bases sitting between them. CDR3 protein: CASLFGYTF. CDR3 bases: TGTGCCAGCCTTTTCGGCTACACCTTC.

J is TRBJ1-1 and V is TRBV6-5; no reliable D call. CDR1 and CDR2 from the germline V gene are MNHEY and SVGAGI. The CDR3 consists of 15 residues. The V and J ends lost 0 bases and 0 bases respectively, with 8 bases between them. CDR3 DNA: TGTGCCAGCAGTTACTCAAGGGTCATGAACACTGAAGCTTTCTTT. Its protein product is CASSYSRVMNTEAFF.

This rearrangement joins TRBV9 to TRBJ2-4; the D gene is possibly TRBD2 (5 bases). Germline CDR1 reads SGDLS; CDR2 reads YYNGEE. This CDR3 has 12 amino acids. V lost 3 bases to trimming and J lost 6 bases, with 7 bases between them. The CDR3 DNA reads TGTGCCAGCAGCGGCGAGGGAAACATTCAGTACTTC. This sequence encodes CASSGEGNIQYF.

The chain is built from TRBV6-5 and TRBJ1-2, with a tentative D call TRBD1 (6 bases). This CDR3 has 13 residues. Trimming left V 7 bases short and J 8 bases short, with 17 bases between. CDR1 is MNHEY and CDR2 is SVGAGI in the germline V gene. This chain's CDR3 is CASTEAVGGGYTF. DNA for the CDR3: TGTGCCAGCACAGAGGCAGTCGGGGGCGGCTACACCTTC.

J is TRBJ2-2 and V is TRBV28; 12 nucleotides line up with TRBD2. V trimming: 2 bases; J trimming: 5 bases; junction bases outside the gene matches: 3. Germline-derived CDR1 and CDR2 are MDHEN and SYDVKM. The CDR3 has 16 residues. The CDR3 is CASSLPSGGETGELFF. For the CDR3, the DNA is TGTGCCAGCAGTTTACCTAGCGGGGGGGAGACCGGGGAGCTGTTTTTT.

This clone was recorded once. The V and J genes are TRBV24-1 and TRBJ2-2; D is possibly TRBD2 (6 bases). The length of the CDR3 is 15 residues. The germline V gene encodes CDR1 KGHDR and CDR2 SFDVKD. Trimming pared 5 bases from V and 3 bases from J, leaving 12 bases between. CDR3 coding DNA: TGTGCCACCAGTGCCGCGGGAAGATACACCGGGGAGCTGTTTTTT. Its protein product is CATSAAGRYTGELFF.

The chain uses TRBV6-6 and TRBJ1-2; D remains unclear. The CDR3 runs 15 residues. Trimming pared 4 bases from V and 4 bases from J, leaving 16 bases between. Germline loops: CDR1 MNHNY, CDR2 SVGAGI (reference sequence). DNA of the CDR3: TGTGCCAGCAGTTCCGATGGATTTCCTCCCTATGGCTACACCTTC. Its protein product is CASSSDGFPPYGYTF.

This clone was seen only once. The rearrangement joins TRBV7-2 to TRBJ2-2, with D unresolved. V gave up 0 bases and J gave up 1 base, with 9 bases separating them. This CDR3 spans 16 amino acids. Germline V lookup: CDR1 SGHTA, CDR2 FQGNSA. The CDR3 coding sequence is TGTGCCAGCAGCTTAGCCCCCCCGAAGAACACCGGGGAGCTGTTTTTT. The encoded protein is CASSLAPPKNTGELFF.

The chain joins TRBV28 to TRBJ2-7; D may match TRBD1 or TRBD2 (8 bases each). The V and J ends lost 7 bases and 6 bases respectively, with 19 bases between them. Germline CDR1 MDHEN, CDR2 SYDVKM. This CDR3 has 14 residues. CDR3 sequence (DNA): TGTGCCAGCAAACAGGGGGGACTAGTCTCCGAGCAGTACTTC. As protein: CASKQGGLVSEQYF.

CDR3 amino acids: CASSQVTGPGNTIYF. As DNA, the CDR3 is TGCGCCAGCAGCCAAGTAACAGGCCCTGGAAACACCATATATTTT. V and J are TRBV4-1 and TRBJ1-3, with TRBD1 as a possible D gene (5 bases). V was trimmed by 1 base and J by 2 bases, leaving 9 bases between them. Germline CDR1 reads MGHRA; CDR2 reads YSYEKL. The CDR3 runs to 15 residues.